This TCR beta chain was identified in a study of blood T cell repertoires in COVID-19. About the research overall: In each case, the material was cDNA or gDNA derived from T cells, B-cell-depleted T cells, or PBMCs.

CDR3 length: 17 residues. Trimming stripped 1 base from V and 0 bases from J, with 15 bases between. Germline V gene lookup returns CDR1 SEHNR and CDR2 FQNEAQ (reference sequence). Study processing details: Using reference gene primer amplification, nucleated cell counts were estimated. Profiling relied on immunoSEQ multiplex PCR, and the TCRdb table lists in-frame clones only, not all of them. The DNA gave D and trimming, while V, J and clone size come from that table. In the table there are about 300,000 clones, around 86% of which are singletons. The sequence was collected from a man between 60 and 75 years old who had recovered from COVID-19. Input material: PBMCs or T cells enriched from blood (not recorded which). The chain couples TRBV7-9 to TRBJ1-1; no clear D gene. CDR3 in DNA: TGTGCCAGCAGCTTAGTGGGCAGGATAGCGCTGAACACTGAAGCTTTCTTT. Translating it yields CASSLVGRIALNTEAFF.